Sequencing of this T cell receptor (beta chain) was carried out in a study of glioma-infiltrating T cells after dendritic cell vaccination. Study-wide context: Glioblastoma patients came from Phase I and II dendritic cell vaccination trials.

Assay: immunoSEQ multiplex PCR; the TCRdb copy retains only in-frame clones and omits some. The table records roughly 90,000 clones, over 75% of them present only once. Germline assignment: CDR1 MDHEN and CDR2 SYDVKM. CDR3 length: 11 amino acids. V lost 4 bases and J 10 bases, leaving 8 bases between the germline ends. This material consisted of blood, taken before dendritic cell vaccination. This clonotype originated in a human donor with glioblastoma. V is TRBV28 and J is TRBJ2-1; D gene unclear. CDR3: CASSSTEEQFF. The CDR3, as DNA: TGTGCCAGCAGTTCTACAGAGGAGCAGTTCTTC.